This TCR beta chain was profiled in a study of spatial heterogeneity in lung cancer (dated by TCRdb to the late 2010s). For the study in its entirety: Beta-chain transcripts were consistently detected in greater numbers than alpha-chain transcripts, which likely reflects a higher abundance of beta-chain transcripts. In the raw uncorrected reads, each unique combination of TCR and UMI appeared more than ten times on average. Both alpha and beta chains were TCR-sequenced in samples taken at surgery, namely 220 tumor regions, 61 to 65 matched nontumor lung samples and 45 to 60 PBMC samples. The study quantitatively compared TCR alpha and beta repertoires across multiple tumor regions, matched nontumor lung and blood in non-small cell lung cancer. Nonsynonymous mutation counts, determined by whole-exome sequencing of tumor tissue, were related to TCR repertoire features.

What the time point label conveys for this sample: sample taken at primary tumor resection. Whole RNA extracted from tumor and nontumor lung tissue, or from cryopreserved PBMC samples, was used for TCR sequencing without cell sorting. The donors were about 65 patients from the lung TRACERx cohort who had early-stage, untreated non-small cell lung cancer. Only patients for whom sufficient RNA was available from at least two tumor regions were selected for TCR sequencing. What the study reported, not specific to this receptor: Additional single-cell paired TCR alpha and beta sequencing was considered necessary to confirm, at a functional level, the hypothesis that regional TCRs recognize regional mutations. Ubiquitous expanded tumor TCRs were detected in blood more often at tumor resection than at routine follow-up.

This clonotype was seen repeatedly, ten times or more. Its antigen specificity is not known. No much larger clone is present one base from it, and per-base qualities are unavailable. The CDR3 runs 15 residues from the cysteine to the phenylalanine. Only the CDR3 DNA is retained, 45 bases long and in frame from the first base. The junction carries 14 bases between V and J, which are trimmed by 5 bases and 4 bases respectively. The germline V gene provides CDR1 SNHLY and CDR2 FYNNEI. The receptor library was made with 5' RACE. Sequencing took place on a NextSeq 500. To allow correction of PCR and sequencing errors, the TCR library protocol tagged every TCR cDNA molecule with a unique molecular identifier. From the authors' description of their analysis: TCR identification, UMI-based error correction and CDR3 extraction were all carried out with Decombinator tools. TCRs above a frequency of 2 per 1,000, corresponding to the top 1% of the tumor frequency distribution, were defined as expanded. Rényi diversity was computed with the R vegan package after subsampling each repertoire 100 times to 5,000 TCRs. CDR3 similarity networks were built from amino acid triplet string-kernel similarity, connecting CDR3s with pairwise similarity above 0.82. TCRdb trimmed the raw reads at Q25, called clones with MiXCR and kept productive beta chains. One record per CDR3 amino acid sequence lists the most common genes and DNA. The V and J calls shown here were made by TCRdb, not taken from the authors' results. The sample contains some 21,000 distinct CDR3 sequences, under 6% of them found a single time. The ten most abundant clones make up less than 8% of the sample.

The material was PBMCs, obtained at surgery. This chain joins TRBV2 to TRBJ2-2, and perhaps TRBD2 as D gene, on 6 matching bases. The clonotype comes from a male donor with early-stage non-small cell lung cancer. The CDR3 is CASSSSALTTGELFF. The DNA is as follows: TGTGCCAGCAGTTCTAGCGCACTAACCACCGGGGAGCTGTTTTTT.